Listed here are 12 T cell receptor beta chains from one sample, sequenced in a study of OX40 agonist ivuxolimab in advanced cancers. Using immunoSEQ multiplex PCR, the repertoire was profiled, and TCRdb retains in-frame clones only, with some absent. The profile shows 75,000 to 80,000 clones, about 93% of them singletons. This specimen was CD4+ or CD8+ T cells sorted from blood, taken in a trial of the OX40 agonist ivuxolimab. The receptors were sampled from an adult with an advanced solid tumor such as melanoma, head and neck, liver or kidney cancer.

This rearrangement joins TRBV5-4 to TRBJ1-1, with D tentatively TRBD1 (5 bases). Trimming removed 3 bases at V and 0 bases at J, with 15 bases between. The CDR3 is 16 residues long. Per the germline V gene, CDR1 is SGHNT and CDR2 is YYREEE (reference sequence). The CDR3 DNA sequence: TGTGCCAGCAGCTCAGTCCCGGGGGGAATGAACACTGAAGCTTTCTTT. It translates to CASSSVPGGMNTEAFF.

The table lists this clone with a count of one. The chain combines TRBV5-6 with TRBJ2-1; 11 nucleotides match TRBD2. The CDR3 consists of 14 residues. The ends lost 4 bases at V and 6 bases at J; junction bases unmatched: 3. Germline V lookup: CDR1 SGHDT, CDR2 YYEEEE. The chain's CDR3 is CASSGGLAVNEQFF. The CDR3 DNA reads TGTGCCAGCAGCGGGGGACTAGCGGTCAATGAGCAGTTCTTC.

V usage is TRBV19 and J usage is TRBJ2-7; 12 nucleotides match TRBD1. The germline V gene has CDR1 LNHDA and CDR2 SQIVND (reference sequence). CDR3 size: 14 residues. J gave up 5 bases and V 10 bases, and 9 bases lay outside the gene matches. CDR3 DNA sequence: TGTGCCACAAAACCGGGACAGGGGGCGAACGAGCAGTACTTC. As protein: CATKPGQGANEQYF.

This clone is a singleton in its sample. CDR3 residues: CASSFGTGTHYGYTF. CDR3 DNA: TGTGCCAGCAGTTTCGGGACAGGGACCCACTATGGCTACACCTTC. The chain joins TRBV6-1 to TRBJ1-2, with 9 bases lining up with TRBD1. V dropped 5 bases and J dropped 3; count of bases not matched to a gene: 7. The CDR3 runs to 15 residues. Germline values: CDR1 MNHNS, CDR2 SASEGT.

V usage is TRBV27 and J usage is TRBJ1-1; D not certain. This CDR3 is built from 13 residues. The germline gives CDR1 MNHEY, CDR2 SMNVEV (reference sequence). Trimming shortened V by 2 bases and J by 4 bases, and 8 bases separated the two germline ends. The CDR3 nucleotides read TGTGCCAGCAGTTTAGGGCCCGGCACTGAAGCTTTCTTT. The encoded protein is CASSLGPGTEAFF.

The chain combines TRBV7-6 with TRBJ1-4; D is possibly TRBD1 (5 bases). V was trimmed by 5 bases and J by 8 bases, leaving 18 bases between them. Germline CDR1 SGHVS, CDR2 FNYEAQ. The CDR3 runs to 15 residues. CDR3 region: CASSPWGGEGEKLFF. In nucleotides, the CDR3 is TGTGCCAGCAGCCCTTGGGGGGGAGAAGGGGAAAAACTGTTTTTT.

The chain carries TRBV6-5 and TRBJ1-1; possibly TRBD1 for D (5 bases). Trimming cost V 6 bases and J 8 bases, with 10 bases left between them. This CDR3 contains 11 residues. Germline CDR1 reads MNHEY; CDR2 reads SVGAGI. CDR3 nucleotides: TGTGCCAGCAGGAGGGGTATGGAAGCTTTCTTT. It codes for CASRRGMEAFF.

The V and J genes are TRBV19 and TRBJ1-1; D ambiguous. Germline V gene sequence: CDR1 LNHDA, CDR2 SQIVND (reference sequence). The CDR3 sequence is 12 residues long. Trimming pared 1 base from V and 7 bases from J, leaving 7 bases between. The chain's CDR3 is CASSIGTYEAFF. The DNA for the CDR3 is TGTGCCAGTAGTATAGGTACTTATGAAGCTTTCTTT. Based on the CDR3 plus reference TRBV19 and TRBJ1-1, the full variable domain is DGGITQSPKYLFRKEGQNVTLSCEQNLNHDAMYWYRQDPGQGLRLIYYSQIVNDFQKGDIAEGYSVSREKKESFPLTVTSAQKNPTAFYLCASSIGTYEAFFGQGTRLTVV.

V and J are TRBV5-4 and TRBJ2-3; 7 nucleotides align to TRBD1. CDR3 length equals 15 residues. Germline V gene sequence: CDR1 SGHNT, CDR2 YYREEE (reference sequence). Losses at the gene ends were 6 bases for V and 2 bases for J; bases not matched to a gene: 9. CDR3 amino acids: CASTPGQWNTDTQYF. The CDR3 DNA is TGTGCCAGCACACCGGGACAGTGGAACACAGATACGCAGTATTTT.

The chain recombines TRBV19 with TRBJ1-3; D gene ambiguous. The CDR3 length is 10 residues. CDR1 LNHDA and CDR2 SQIVND come from the germline V gene (reference sequence). V dropped 5 bases and J dropped 4 bases, with 0 bases sitting between them. In DNA form, the CDR3 reads TGTGCCAGTAGTGGAAACACCATATATTTT. This translates into CASSGNTIYF.

V usage is TRBV4-3 and J usage is TRBJ2-1; 7 bases match TRBD1. Trimming removed 2 bases from V and 7 bases from J; junction bases left unmatched: 5. This CDR3 contains 14 residues. Looked up from germline, CDR1 is LGHNA and CDR2 is YSLEER. The CDR3 nucleotides read TGCGCCAGCAGCCAAAACGACAGGGCGAATGAGCAGTTCTTC. As protein: CASSQNDRANEQFF.

The DNA for the CDR3 is TGCAGCGGGGGGGACCGACTGAACACTGAAGCTTTCTTT. Translated: CSGGDRLNTEAFF. The chain links TRBV29-1 to TRBJ1-1; maybe TRBD1 (5 bases). In germline, CDR1 is SQVTM, CDR2 ANQGSEA. V was pared by 7 bases and J by 0 bases, with 12 bases between. The CDR3 has 13 amino acids.